This T cell receptor beta chain comes out of a study of T cell changes during pregnancy in multiple sclerosis. The ends lost 4 bases at V and 2 bases at J; junction bases unmatched: 6. Germline values: CDR1 SGHAT, CDR2 FQNNGV. This CDR3 is 15 amino acids long. Profiling relied on immunoSEQ multiplex PCR, and the TCRdb table lists in-frame clones only, not all of them. The table lists fewer than 50,000 clones, about 91% of them singletons. This specimen was CD4+ T cells from peripheral blood mononuclear cells, taken in the third trimester of pregnancy. This sequence originates from a female donor with multiple sclerosis, enrolled in a pregnancy study. The gene calls are TRBV11-2 and TRBJ2-7; 9 positions agree with TRBD1. As DNA, the CDR3 is TGTGCCAGCAGCTCGTTGGACAGGGGAGCCTACGAGCAGTACTTC. Its translation: CASSSLDRGAYEQYF.